The sequence of this T cell receptor beta chain was determined in a study of OX40 agonist ivuxolimab in advanced cancers. Here immunoSEQ multiplex PCR was the method, and the copy in TCRdb shows in-frame clones only, minus some. The repertoire holds some 15,000 clones, with approximately 82% as singletons. This CDR3 is 14 amino acids long. V lost 0 bases and J lost 6, with 10 bases in between. Germline V CDR1 and CDR2: SGHDT, YYEEEE. Specimen: CD4+ or CD8+ T cells sorted from blood, collected in a trial of the OX40 agonist ivuxolimab. The V gene is TRBV5-6, the J gene TRBJ2-1; unclear D gene. This sequence originates from an adult with an advanced solid tumor such as melanoma, head and neck, liver or kidney cancer. The CDR3 spells CASSLVGAPNEQFF. In nucleotides, the CDR3 is TGTGCCAGCAGCTTGGTCGGAGCGCCCAATGAGCAGTTCTTC.